The sequence of this T cell receptor (beta chain) was determined in a study of vaccination and CD4 T cells after COVID-19. On the study more broadly: Each post-COVID sample was drawn after diagnosis, and the median interval was 101 days (range 35 to 161). At a median about 72 days (range 14 to 241) after dose two, post-vaccine samples were obtained. Broader study findings: Only post-vaccination samples contained a median 86.3% of the reactive clones in convalescent patients.

Trimming took 7 bases from V and 5 from J, leaving 14 bases between them. The germline gives CDR1 SGHTA, CDR2 FQGTGA. This CDR3 spans 13 amino acids. Cultured CD4+ T cell DNA was sequenced using the Oncomine TCR Beta short-read assay. MiXCR was run by TCRdb on the PCR reads, yielding one entry per CDR3 protein. The data contain more than 15,000 distinct CDR3 sequences, roughly 50% of them singletons. With regard to this clonotype: What it binds is unknown.

Time point indicated: late sampling 161 to 241 days after vaccination in a few convalescent patients. Treatment meaning: roughly ten-day PBMC culture with coronavirus spike peptide pools or control peptides (ViraFEST assay). ViraFEST stimulated the growth of antigen-specific T cells using peptide pools and subsequently profiled their TCRs by sequencing. The sequence came from a human donor who had recovered from COVID-19. The source material was CD4+ T cells from blood, cultured in vitro, sampled about 7 months after SARS-CoV-2 vaccination. V and J are TRBV7-3 and TRBJ2-5; D may correspond to TRBD1 or TRBD2 (5 bases each). The DNA of the CDR3 is TGTGCCAGCAACTTGGGGGAGTTCGAGACCCAGTACTTC. Its translation: CASNLGEFETQYF.